What follows is one T cell receptor (beta chain) and its context. Profiled with immunoSEQ multiplex PCR; TCRdb holds only in-frame clones, not every one. The sample contains tens of thousands of clones, about 91% of which appear only once. These data come from a study of T cells after somatic rescue of genetic block. Looked up from germline, CDR1 is ENHRY and CDR2 is SYGVKD. This CDR3 comprises 13 residues. V shed 0 bases and J shed 8 bases, with 10 bases lying between them. The clonotype originates from a man aged 35 to 55. The V call is TRBV10-3, the J call TRBJ1-2; D is unclear. The sequenced sample was peripheral blood mononuclear cells (PBMCs). The CDR3 here is CAISESTGGGYTF. The CDR3 bases are TGTGCCATCAGTGAGTCGACGGGTGGAGGCTACACCTTC.